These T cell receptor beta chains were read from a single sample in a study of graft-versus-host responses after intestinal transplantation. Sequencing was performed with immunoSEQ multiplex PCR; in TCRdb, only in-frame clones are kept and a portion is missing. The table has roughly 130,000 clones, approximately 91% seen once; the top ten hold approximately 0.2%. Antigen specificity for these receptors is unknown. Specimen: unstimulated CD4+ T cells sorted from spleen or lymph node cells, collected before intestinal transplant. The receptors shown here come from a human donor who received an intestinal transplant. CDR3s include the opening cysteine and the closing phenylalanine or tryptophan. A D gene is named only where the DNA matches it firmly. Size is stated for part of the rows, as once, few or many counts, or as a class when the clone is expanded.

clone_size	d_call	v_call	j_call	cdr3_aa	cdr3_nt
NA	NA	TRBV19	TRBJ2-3	CASSIGTVADTQYF	TGTGCCAGTAGTATAGGGACAGTGGCAGATACGCAGTATTTT
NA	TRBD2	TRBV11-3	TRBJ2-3	CASSLGLAGDTQYF	TGTGCCAGCAGCCTAGGACTAGCGGGAGATACGCAGTATTTT
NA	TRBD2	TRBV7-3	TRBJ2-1	CASSRLSGSPDSSYNEQFF	TGTGCCAGCAGCCGACTTAGCGGGAGCCCCGACAGCTCCTACAATGAGCAGTTCTTC
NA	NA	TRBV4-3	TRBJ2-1	CASSQDPGMQFF	TGCGCCAGCAGCCAAGATCCGGGAATGCAGTTCTTC
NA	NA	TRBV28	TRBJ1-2	CASSLWTASYGYTF	TGTGCCAGCAGTTTGTGGACAGCGTCCTATGGCTACACCTTC
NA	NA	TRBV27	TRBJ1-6	CASSLRQVARSPLHF	TGTGCCAGCAGTTTGAGACAGGTCGCACGGTCACCCCTCCACTTT
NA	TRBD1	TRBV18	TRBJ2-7	CASSPVPGQGAPYEQYF	TGTGCCAGCTCACCCGTACCGGGACAGGGGGCCCCCTACGAGCAGTACTTC
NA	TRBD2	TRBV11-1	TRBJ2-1	CASSLGLAYEGEQFF	TGTGCCAGCAGCTTAGGACTAGCGTACGAAGGGGAGCAGTTCTTC
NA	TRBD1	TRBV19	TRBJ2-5	CASSSGQGKGEAQYF	TGTGCCAGTAGTTCCGGACAGGGGAAGGGAGAGGCCCAGTACTTC
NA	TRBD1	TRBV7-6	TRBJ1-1	CASSLRTGNTEAFF	TGTGCCAGCAGCTTGAGGACAGGGAACACTGAAGCTTTCTTT
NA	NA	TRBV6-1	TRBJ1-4	CASKEGERRPEKLFF	TGTGCCAGCAAGGAGGGTGAGAGGAGGCCTGAAAAACTGTTTTTT
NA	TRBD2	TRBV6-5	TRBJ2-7	CASSPPGGSSYEQYF	TGTGCCAGCAGCCCACCCGGGGGGAGCTCCTACGAGCAGTACTTC
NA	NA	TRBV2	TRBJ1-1	CASSEDGDTEAFF	TGTGCCAGCAGTGAAGACGGGGACACTGAAGCTTTCTTT
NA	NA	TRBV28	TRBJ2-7	CASSLVILREQYF	TGTGCCAGCAGTCTGGTCATCCTTCGTGAGCAGTACTTC
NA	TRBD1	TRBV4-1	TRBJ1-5	CASSQDEGAGQPQHF	TGCGCCAGCAGCCAAGATGAGGGGGCGGGTCAGCCCCAGCATTTT
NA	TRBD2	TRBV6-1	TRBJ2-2	CASSGLAGGYTGELFF	TGTGCCAGCAGTGGATTAGCGGGGGGGTACACCGGGGAGCTGTTTTTT
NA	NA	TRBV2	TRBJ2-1	CASSLTGYNEQFF	TGTGCCAGCAGTTTAACAGGGTACAATGAGCAGTTCTTC
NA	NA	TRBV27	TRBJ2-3	CASKTRQGADTQYF	TGTGCCAGCAAAACCCGGCAGGGCGCAGATACGCAGTATTTT
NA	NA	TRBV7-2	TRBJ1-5	CASSVVNQPQHF	TGTGCCAGCAGCGTTGTAAATCAGCCCCAGCATTTT
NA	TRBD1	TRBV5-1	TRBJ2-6	CASTPTGSGANVLTF	TGCGCCAGCACCCCGACAGGGTCCGGGGCCAACGTCCTGACTTTC
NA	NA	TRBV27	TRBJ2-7	CASSPTTGTSSYEQYF	TGTGCCAGCAGTCCGACGACCGGGACTTCCTCCTACGAGCAGTACTTC
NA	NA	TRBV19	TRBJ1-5	CASSIDGGRGRSNQPQHF	TGTGCCAGTAGTATCGATGGCGGCAGGGGAAGAAGCAATCAGCCCCAGCATTTT
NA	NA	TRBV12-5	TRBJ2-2	CASGFLLTENTGELFF	TGTGCTAGTGGTTTTCTTTTGACAGAGAACACCGGGGAGCTGTTTTTT
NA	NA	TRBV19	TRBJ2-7	CASSIGSYGGPYEQYF	TGTGCCAGTAGTATAGGTTCGTACGGGGGGCCCTACGAGCAGTACTTC
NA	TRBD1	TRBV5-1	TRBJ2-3	CASSPETGDGADTQYF	TGCGCCAGCAGCCCGGAGACAGGGGATGGGGCAGATACGCAGTATTTT
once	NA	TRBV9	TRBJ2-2	CASSVTGSNTELFF	TGTGCCAGCAGCGTTACCGGGTCCAACACGGAGCTGTTTTTT
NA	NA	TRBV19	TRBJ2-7	CASTEGAGAMQYF	TGTGCCAGTACGGAAGGGGCGGGGGCGATGCAGTACTTC
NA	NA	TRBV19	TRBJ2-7	CASSVQKSSYEQYF	TGTGCCAGTAGTGTCCAGAAGAGCTCCTACGAGCAGTACTTC
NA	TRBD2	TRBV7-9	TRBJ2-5	CASSLVPGLAVETQYF	TGTGCCAGCAGCTTAGTACCGGGACTAGCAGTAGAGACCCAGTACTTC
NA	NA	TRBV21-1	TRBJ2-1	CASSKGKGSGSSNEQFF	TGTGCCAGCAGCAAAGGTAAGGGTAGCGGGAGTTCCAATGAGCAGTTCTTC
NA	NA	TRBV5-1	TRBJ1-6	CASSLLQNPLALHF	TGCGCCAGCAGCTTGCTACAGAATCCGTTAGCCCTCCACTTT
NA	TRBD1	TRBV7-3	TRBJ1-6	CASSFTGVGSPLHF	TGTGCCAGCAGCTTTACAGGGGTAGGCTCACCCCTCCACTTT
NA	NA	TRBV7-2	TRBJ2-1	CASSASGTPNYYNEQFF	TGTGCCAGCAGCGCCTCCGGGACTCCGAATTACTACAATGAGCAGTTCTTC
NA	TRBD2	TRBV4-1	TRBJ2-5	CASSQESGPSGMETQYF	TGCGCCAGCAGCCAAGAATCAGGCCCCAGCGGGATGGAGACCCAGTACTTC
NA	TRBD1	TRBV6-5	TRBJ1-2	CASRRTGAGGYTF	TGTGCCAGCAGAAGGACAGGGGCTGGGGGCTACACCTTC
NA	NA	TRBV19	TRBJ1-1	CASSMSAAFNEAFF	TGTGCCAGTAGTATGTCGGCAGCATTTAATGAAGCTTTCTTT
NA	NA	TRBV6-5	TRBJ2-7	CASSYSRLTSSYEQYF	TGTGCCAGCAGTTACTCCCGTCTCACCAGCTCCTACGAGCAGTACTTC
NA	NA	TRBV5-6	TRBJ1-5	CASSGGGRQPQHF	TGTGCCAGCAGCGGGGGGGGACGTCAGCCCCAGCATTTT
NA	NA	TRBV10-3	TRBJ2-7	CAISELEGPYEQYF	TGTGCCATCAGTGAGTTGGAGGGACCCTACGAGCAGTACTTC
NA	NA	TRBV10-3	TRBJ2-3	CAISAAPDSDTQYF	TGTGCCATCAGCGCGGCCCCCGACAGCGATACGCAGTATTTT
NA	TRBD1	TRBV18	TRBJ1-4	CASSPPTGEKLFF	TGTGCCAGCTCACCACCGACAGGGGAAAAACTGTTTTTT
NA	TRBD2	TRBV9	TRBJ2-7	CASSVGPGTSGSGYEQYF	TGTGCCAGCAGCGTAGGACCCGGGACTAGCGGGAGTGGGTACGAGCAGTACTTC
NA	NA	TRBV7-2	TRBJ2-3	CASSLRGIDTQYF	TGTGCCAGCAGCCTCAGGGGAATAGATACGCAGTATTTT
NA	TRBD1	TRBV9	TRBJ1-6	CASSVETGESPLHF	TGTGCCAGCAGCGTGGAGACAGGGGAATCACCCCTCCACTTT
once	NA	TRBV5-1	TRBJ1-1	CASSFSTYTEAFF	TGCGCCAGCAGCTTCAGTACGTACACTGAAGCTTTCTTT
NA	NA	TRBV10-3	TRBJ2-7	CAIRRSRPPYEQYF	TGTGCCATCCGGCGTTCGCGGCCTCCCTACGAGCAGTACTTC
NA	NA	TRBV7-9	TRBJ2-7	CASSLGLSSYEQYF	TGTGCCAGCAGCTTGGGCCTGAGCTCCTACGAGCAGTACTTC
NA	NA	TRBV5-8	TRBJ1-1	CASRRSRAEAFF	TGTGCCAGCAGACGGTCTAGAGCTGAAGCTTTCTTT
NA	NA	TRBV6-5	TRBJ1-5	CASSYRRVSSNQPQHF	TGTGCCAGCAGTTACCGGCGGGTCTCCTCCAATCAGCCCCAGCATTTT
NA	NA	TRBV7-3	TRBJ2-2	CASSSSGYTGELFF	TGTGCCAGCAGCTCCTCAGGGTACACCGGGGAGCTGTTTTTT
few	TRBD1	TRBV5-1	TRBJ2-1	CASSTWGQRENEQFF	TGCGCCAGCAGCACCTGGGGACAGAGGGAAAATGAGCAGTTCTTC